This T cell receptor (beta chain) was identified during a study of OX40 agonist ivuxolimab in advanced cancers. V lost 6 bases, J lost 0 bases, and 12 bases lay in between. This CDR3 comprises 15 residues. Germline CDR1 reads MNHEY; CDR2 reads SMNVEV (reference sequence). Using immunoSEQ multiplex PCR, the repertoire was profiled, and TCRdb retains in-frame clones only, with some absent. The sample lists 57,000 or so clones, about 92% seen once, with 0.6% to 0.8% in the top ten. Sequences were derived from CD4+ or CD8+ T cells sorted from blood, sampled in a trial of the OX40 agonist ivuxolimab. The chain combines TRBV27 with TRBJ1-5; possible D gene TRBD1, 5 bases. This sequence was found in an adult with an advanced solid tumor such as melanoma, head and neck, liver or kidney cancer. The CDR3 region is CASSLTGDSNQPQHF. In DNA, the CDR3 is TGTGCCAGCAGCCTTACAGGAGATAGCAATCAGCCCCAGCATTTT.